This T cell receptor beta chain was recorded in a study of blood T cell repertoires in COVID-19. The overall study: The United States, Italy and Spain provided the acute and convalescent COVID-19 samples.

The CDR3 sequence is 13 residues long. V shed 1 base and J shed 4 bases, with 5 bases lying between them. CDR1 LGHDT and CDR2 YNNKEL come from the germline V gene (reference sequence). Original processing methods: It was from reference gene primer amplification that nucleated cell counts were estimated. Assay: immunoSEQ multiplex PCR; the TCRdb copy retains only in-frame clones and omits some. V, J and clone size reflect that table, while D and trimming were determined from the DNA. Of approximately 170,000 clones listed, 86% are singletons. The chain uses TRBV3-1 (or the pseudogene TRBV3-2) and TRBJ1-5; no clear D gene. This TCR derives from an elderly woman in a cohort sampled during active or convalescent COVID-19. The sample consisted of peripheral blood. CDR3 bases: TGTGCCAGCAGCCAAGTCTCGAATCAGCCCCAGCATTTT. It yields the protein CASSQVSNQPQHF.